This TCR beta chain was recorded in a study of cytomegalovirus exposure and HLA in healthy donors (TCRdb year 2017). Study-level background: According to a later analysis, one platform produced both the 110 or so validation repertoires and the approximately 670 repertoires of the first cohort. The aim of the study was to test whether cataloging public T cell receptors could identify signatures of past pathogen exposure. In addition to the first cohort of hundreds of subjects, a separate validation cohort of 120 different subjects was used. The study combined high-throughput TCR immunosequencing, statistical association of individual TCRs with disease status, and machine learning to predict cytomegalovirus infection status. Results and caveats for the whole study, not just this receptor: Cytomegalovirus status was reported to be diagnosed by the classifier with high specificity and sensitivity in both the original and validation cohorts. In vitro tests confirmed that a few of the cytomegalovirus-associated TCR beta chains recognize cytomegalovirus antigens. A later analysis found that TCRs clustered in the first cohort also tended to co-occur in the roughly 120 validation repertoires, with just under 95% of cluster scores above 0. The authors suggested that the approach could potentially be generalized to other disease states and immunological phenotypes. Most TCR sequences were observed very rarely across donors, whereas some public TCRs were present in many individuals. All 110 or so repertoires were used to score co-occurrence in the validation cohort in a later analysis, because that analysis had no HLA typing for the cohort. The study gave a list of about 150 TCR beta chains associated with cytomegalovirus.

A remark on this clone: Its antigen is unknown. Base qualities are not recorded, but no much larger clone differs from it by a single base.

Library prep was done by the immunoSEQ multiplex PCR assay. As for the original processing: A statistical classification framework was built to diagnose cytomegalovirus status from the catalog of TCR beta chain sequences. This immuneACCESS table, as held by TCRdb, lists in-frame sequences with V and J called but not all clones. Of the missing ones, under half trace to an unresolved V gene in checked studies; the others have no known cause. The DNA gave D and trimming, while V, J and clone size come from that table. Here the sample has some 100,000 clones; around nine tenths occur a single time. The top ten clones comprise about 2% of the sample. The donors belonged to the validation cohort of approximately 130 subjects, which was separate from the roughly 670-subject first cohort. Material: PBMCs. This receptor was identified in a woman aged 18-35 years in good health and CMV-seronegative.

The DNA reads as follows: TGTGCCAGCACCACCCCTAGGTCCTACGAGCAGTACTTC. Protein translation: CASTTPRSYEQYF. This receptor chain uses TRBV28 and TRBJ2-7; there is no confident call for the D gene. The CDR3 runs 13 amino acids, cysteine and phenylalanine included. Solely the CDR3 DNA is kept, with 39 bases framed from the first base. As encoded in the germline V gene, CDR1 is MDHEN while CDR2 is SYDVKM. Trimming at the junction amounts to 7 bases on V and 1 base on J, and the germline ends lie 11 bases apart.